Listed below are T cell receptor beta chains from one sample, sequenced in a study of human T cells and chemical hapten exposure. TCRdb passed the RACE reads through MiXCR, listing each CDR3 protein once. Of under 90,000 distinct CDR3 sequences in the sample, about 8.6% are singletons; the top ten hold roughly 1.4%. Sample: whole blood. All receptors come from a male donor in good health. Some clones in this sample may be carry-over from other donors' samples. CDR3s include the opening cysteine and the closing phenylalanine or tryptophan. Each record gives: D gene, V gene, J gene, clone size, CDR3 DNA, CDR3 protein. The D gene is left open where the match is weak. Clone size is given for some rows only: seen once, a few or many times, or a class if the clone is expanded.

-	TRBV6-6	TRBJ1-6	-	TGTGCCAGCAGTTCCGGACAGCCGTATTCACCCCTCCACTTT	CASSSGQPYSPLHF
TRBD2	TRBV5-1	TRBJ2-3	-	TGCGCCAGCAGCTTTAGCGGGAGAGGCACAGATACGCAGTATTTT	CASSFSGRGTDTQYF
-	TRBV4-3	TRBJ2-6	many	TGCGCCAGCAGCCAAGATGGCACCTCTGGGGCCAACGTCCTGACTTTC	CASSQDGTSGANVLTF
TRBD1	TRBV5-4	TRBJ2-4	many	TGTGCCAGCAGCTTGGGCGGACAGGGGATAGCCAAAAACATTCAGTACTTC	CASSLGGQGIAKNIQYF
-	TRBV19	TRBJ1-5	-	TGTGCCAGTAGTATACGGTCACCTAGCAATCAGCCCCAGCATTTT	CASSIRSPSNQPQHF
-	TRBV25-1	TRBJ2-3	many	TGTGCCAGCAGTGAATATAGGGGCCGAGAGCACACAGATACGCAGTATTTT	CASSEYRGREHTDTQYF
-	TRBV4-3	TRBJ2-3	many	TGCGCCAGCAGCCTTTTTCCGCCCTCCGGGCCGCGAGATACGCAGTATTTT	CASSLFPPSGPRDTQYF
TRBD2	TRBV4-3	TRBJ2-7	-	TGCGCCAGCAGCAGCACCATCGGGGGGTCCTACGAGCAGTACTTC	CASSSTIGGSYEQYF
TRBD1	TRBV6-2/TRBV6-3	TRBJ1-2	-	TGTGCCAGCAGAAGCGGGACAGCTAACTATGGCTACACCTTC	CASRSGTANYGYTF
-	TRBV27	TRBJ1-2	-	TGTGCCAGCAGTTTATCCCCAAGAATTGGAAAGAACTATGGCTACACCTTC	CASSLSPRIGKNYGYTF
-	TRBV5-1	TRBJ2-4	-	TGCGCCAGCAGCTTTCCGACAGAAAGCAAAAACATTCAGTACTTC	CASSFPTESKNIQYF
-	TRBV12-3/TRBV12-4	TRBJ2-1	-	TGTGCCAGCAGCCCCGACATAGATCTGAACAATGAGCAGTTCTTC	CASSPDIDLNNEQFF
-	TRBV12-5	TRBJ1-5	few	TGTGCTAGTGGTTTTGAGTACCCCAATCAGCCCCAGCATTTT	CASGFEYPNQPQHF
-	TRBV21-1	TRBJ2-7	few	TGTGCCAGCAGCAAAGCTAGCGGGGACTCCTCCTACGAGCAGTACTTC	CASSKASGDSSYEQYF
-	TRBV30	TRBJ1-1	-	TGTGCCTGGGGACAGTCGAACACTGAAGCTTTCTTT	CAWGQSNTEAFF
-	TRBV5-6	TRBJ2-6	few	TGTGCCAGCAGCTTCTCGATACGCTCTGGGGCCAACGTCCTGACTTTC	CASSFSIRSGANVLTF
TRBD1	TRBV6-5	TRBJ1-5	many	TGTGCCAGCATGGGTCAAGGGGGCGCCAATCAGCCCCAGCATTTT	CASMGQGGANQPQHF
TRBD1	TRBV5-6	TRBJ1-1	-	TGTGCCAGCAGCGGACAGGGGAGGGGTGAAGCTTTCTTT	CASSGQGRGEAFF
-	TRBV25-1	TRBJ2-7	-	TGTGCCAGCCCCGAAAGGGCCAGGGGCTCACCTTTC	CASPERARGSPF
TRBD1	TRBV7-6	TRBJ1-4	few	TGTGCCAGCAGCTTAGCCAGGGGGGCCCCTAATGAAAAACTGTTTTTT	CASSLARGAPNEKLFF
-	TRBV27	TRBJ2-2	few	TGTGCCAGCAGAAACCAGGCCGGGGAGCTGTTTTTT	CASRNQAGELFF
-	TRBV27	TRBJ1-6	-	TGTGCCAGCAATAATCAGGGAAACGGGGGTTCACCCCTCCACTTT	CASNNQGNGGSPLHF
TRBD2	TRBV12-3/TRBV12-4	TRBJ2-3	-	TGTGCCAGCAGCTCCCGGGGTAGCGGGAGGACAGATACGCAGTATTTT	CASSSRGSGRTDTQYF
-	TRBV7-9	TRBJ2-2	few	TGTGCCAGCAGCACAACCGCCCGCGACACCGGGGAGCTGTTTTTT	CASSTTARDTGELFF
-	TRBV24-1	TRBJ2-1	-	TGTGCCACCAGTGGGAGAAACAATGAGCAGTTCTTC	CATSGRNNEQFF
-	TRBV15	TRBJ2-3	many	TGTGCCACGGGTCAGGGAACCACAGATACGCAGTATTTT	CATGQGTTDTQYF
TRBD2	TRBV24-1	TRBJ2-1	-	TGTGCCACCGATGCGACCGGGACTAGCTACCCCGATGAGCAGTTCTTC	CATDATGTSYPDEQFF
-	TRBV20-1	TRBJ2-7	few	TGCAGTGCTAGAGCAGGGGAACCCTACGAGCAGTACTTC	CSARAGEPYEQYF
-	TRBV6-5	TRBJ2-3	-	TGTGCCAGCAGTTACCCTAGCCGGGGGTCCAACACAGATACGCAGTATTTT	CASSYPSRGSNTDTQYF
TRBD1	TRBV12-3/TRBV12-4	TRBJ2-1	few	TGTGCCAGCAGTTTAGGGGACAGGGAGCAGTTCTTC	CASSLGDREQFF
-	TRBV12-3/TRBV12-4	TRBJ2-3	many	TGTGCCAGCAGTCTAGGATCTGATACGCAGTATTTT	CASSLGSDTQYF
TRBD1	TRBV4-1	TRBJ2-7	many	TGCGCCAGCAGCCAAGCTTCGGGAGGGACAGGGGCCTACGAGCAGTACTTC	CASSQASGGTGAYEQYF
-	TRBV5-1	TRBJ2-3	-	TGCGCCAGCAGCTTGGCCTCTTCAGATACGCAGTATTTT	CASSLASSDTQYF
TRBD1	TRBV2	TRBJ2-3	-	TGTGCCAGCAGTGAAAGAGTCAAAGGGGGCCTAAGCACAGATACGCAGTATTTT	CASSERVKGGLSTDTQYF
TRBD1	TRBV29-1	TRBJ1-1	few	TGCAGCGTGGGACTTATGACAGGGGTGAACACTGAAGCTTTCTTT	CSVGLMTGVNTEAFF
-	TRBV5-1	TRBJ2-3	few	TGCGCCAGCAGCTTGTCCGGACCAAGCACAGATACGCAGTATTTT	CASSLSGPSTDTQYF
-	TRBV4-1	TRBJ1-1	few	TGCGCCAGCAGCCAAGGGGGTGAAGCTTTCTTT	CASSQGGEAFF
-	TRBV10-3	TRBJ2-4	-	TGTGCCATCAGTGAGTCGGGCAATCTAGCCAAAAACATTCAGTACTTC	CAISESGNLAKNIQYF
-	TRBV2	TRBJ1-1	-	TGTGCCAGCAGTCCTGCTGGCGAAGTGACTGAAGCTTTCTTT	CASSPAGEVTEAFF
-	TRBV6-5	TRBJ2-3	few	TGTGCCAGCAGTGAGGCCCCAGGGGCAGATACGCAGTATTTT	CASSEAPGADTQYF
TRBD1	TRBV5-4	TRBJ2-3	few	TGTGCCAGCAGCTTACAGGGGGCAACAGATACGCAGTATTTT	CASSLQGATDTQYF
-	TRBV20-1	TRBJ2-3	-	TGCAGTGCTACCGGGACCGGGCAGTATTTT	CSATGTGQYF
TRBD1	TRBV5-1	TRBJ1-1	few	TGCGCCAGCAGCTTATCAGGGGGCTTCACTGAAGCTTTCTTT	CASSLSGGFTEAFF
TRBD2	TRBV7-9	TRBJ2-2	-	TGTGCCAGCAGCTTGGGACTAGACAGCGGGGAGCTGTTTTTT	CASSLGLDSGELFF
TRBD1	TRBV6-5	TRBJ1-2	many	TGTGCCAGCAGCCGAGACAGGGGGAGAGAGGATGGCTACACCTTC	CASSRDRGREDGYTF
TRBD1	TRBV5-6	TRBJ2-3	-	TGTGCCAGCAGCCGTGGACAGGGAACCACAGATACGCAGTATTTT	CASSRGQGTTDTQYF
TRBD2	TRBV7-9	TRBJ2-7	few	TGTGCCAGCAGCTCCACGACTAGCGGGGGAACCTACGAGCAGTACTTC	CASSSTTSGGTYEQYF
-	TRBV10-3	TRBJ2-3	-	TGTGCCATCAGTGCGCCTCCGGAGGGTTTAGGCACAGATACGCAGTATTTT	CAISAPPEGLGTDTQYF
-	TRBV11-2	TRBJ1-1	few	TGTGCCAGCAGCTTAGCCCCCGACAGGATTGAAGCTTTCTTT	CASSLAPDRIEAFF
-	TRBV7-2	TRBJ1-5	-	TGTGCCAGCAGCTTAGCGACCAGGGCCAATCAGCCCCAGCATTTT	CASSLATRANQPQHF
-	TRBV5-1	TRBJ1-5	many	TGCGCCAGCAGCTTAGGGGGTAGCAATCAGCCCCAGCATTTT	CASSLGGSNQPQHF
-	TRBV12-3/TRBV12-4	TRBJ1-5	few	TGTGCCAGCAGCCTTACAGGGAATCCCCAGCATTTT	CASSLTGNPQHF
-	TRBV20-1	TRBJ2-1	-	TGCAGTGCTGGGACTCAGAGCCCCTACAATGAGCAGTTCTTC	CSAGTQSPYNEQFF
-	TRBV5-1	TRBJ2-7	many	TGCGCCAGCCGGGACGGTCCCTCCCCGGGACTCTACGAGCAGTACTTC	CASRDGPSPGLYEQYF